This T cell receptor beta chain derives from a study of cytomegalovirus exposure and HLA in healthy donors. CDR1 is LGHNA, CDR2 YSLEER, per germline. V lost 0 bases to trimming and J lost 1 base, with 13 bases between them. CDR3 length: 16 residues. Details on this clone: Its specificity is unknown.

Study outcomes and limitations: The authors enumerated over 150 TCR beta chains as linked to cytomegalovirus. In vitro data verified three CMV-associated chains as specific for CMV antigens. One later analysis, an examination of the 120 validation repertoires, found that first-cohort TCR clusters tended to co-occur in them.

The donors formed part of the 120-subject validation cohort, distinct from the roughly 700-subject first cohort. Sequencing was performed with immunoSEQ multiplex PCR; in TCRdb, only in-frame clones are kept and a portion is missing. The data contain roughly 230,000 clones, about 90% of them singletons. This clonotype was sampled from a woman aged 25-40 years in good health and CMV-seronegative. The chain is built from TRBV4-3 and TRBJ2-7; weak D call: TRBD2 (5 bases). Sequenced input: PBMCs. DNA of the CDR3: TGCGCCAGCAGCCAAGAAGCGAGAGGGAAATCCTACGAGCAGTACTTC. It encodes CASSQEARGKSYEQYF.